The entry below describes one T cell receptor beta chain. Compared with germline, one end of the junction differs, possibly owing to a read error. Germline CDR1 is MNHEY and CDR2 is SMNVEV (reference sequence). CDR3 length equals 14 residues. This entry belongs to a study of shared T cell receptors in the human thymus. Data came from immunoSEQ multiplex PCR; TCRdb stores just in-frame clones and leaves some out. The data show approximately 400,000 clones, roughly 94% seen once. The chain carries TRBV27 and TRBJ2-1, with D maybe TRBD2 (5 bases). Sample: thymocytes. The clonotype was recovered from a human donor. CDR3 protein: CASSYPSPYNKQFF. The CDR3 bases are TGTGCCAGCAGTTACCCTAGCCCCTACAATAAGCAGTTCTTC.